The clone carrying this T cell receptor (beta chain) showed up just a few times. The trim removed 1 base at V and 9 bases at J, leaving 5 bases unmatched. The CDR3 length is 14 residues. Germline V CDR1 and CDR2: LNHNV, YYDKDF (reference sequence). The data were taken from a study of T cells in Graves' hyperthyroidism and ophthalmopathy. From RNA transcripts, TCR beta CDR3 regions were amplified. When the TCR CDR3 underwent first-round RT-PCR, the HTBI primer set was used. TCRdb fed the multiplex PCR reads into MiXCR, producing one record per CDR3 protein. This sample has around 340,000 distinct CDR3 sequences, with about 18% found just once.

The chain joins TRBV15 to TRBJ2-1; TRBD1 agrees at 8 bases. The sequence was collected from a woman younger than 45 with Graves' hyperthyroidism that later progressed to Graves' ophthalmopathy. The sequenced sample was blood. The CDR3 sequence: CATSRGTGLSEQFF. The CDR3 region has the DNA TGTGCCACCAGCAGAGGGACAGGGCTATCTGAGCAGTTCTTC.